This record covers a single T cell receptor beta chain. The entry originates in a study of regulatory T cells in long-lasting Graves disease. PBMC-derived RNA was used for the TCR library. Nine milliliters of peripheral blood were drawn into EDTA tubes. CDR3 length: 13 residues. The germline V gene has CDR1 MNHEY and CDR2 SVGEGT. The germline V and J ends were trimmed by 10 bases and 0 bases, with 12 bases remaining between them. Each CDR3 protein is one row after TCRdb ran MiXCR on the reads. The sample holds roughly 800 distinct CDR3 sequences; about 81% are singletons and the top ten take approximately 14%.

Here the sequenced sample was peripheral blood mononuclear cells (PBMCs), taken with antithyroid drug treatment, in newly diagnosed or persistent Graves disease (not recorded which). This sequence was found in a man aged 40-55 years with Graves disease. The genes are TRBV6-2 or TRBV6-3 and TRBJ1-1; D is unclear. The CDR3 is CATKTVLNTEAFF. The CDR3 DNA sequence: TGTGCCACCAAAACAGTCTTGAACACTGAAGCTTTCTTT.